The next 25 T cell receptor beta chains were all read from a single sample in a study of shared clonotypes between healthy human individuals. CD45RO-negative cells were positively selected for CCR7, leaving out terminally differentiated effector memory CD45RA+ cells. Repertoires were generated with immunoSEQ multiplex PCR, while TCRdb's copy carries only in-frame clones and drops some. The sample records some 2.1 million clones, approximately 92% being singletons. Sequencing used naive CD8+ T cells from PBMCs. All receptors derive from a man aged 18-30 years in good health. Some clones in this sample may be carry-over from other donors' samples.

The V gene is TRBV15, the J gene TRBJ2-7, with D possibly TRBD1 on 6 matching bases. Germline CDR1 and CDR2: LNHNV and YYDKDF (reference sequence). The CDR3 spans 13 residues. The V gene lost 3 bases and the J gene lost 6 bases, with 12 bases spanning the gap. CDR3 nucleotides: TGTGCCACCAGCAGGGACAGTGCTGGCGAGCAGTACTTC. It yields the protein CATSRDSAGEQYF.

This rearrangement joins TRBV13 to TRBJ2-3; D is perhaps TRBD2 (6 bases). The CDR3 is 15 residues long. V was clipped by 5 bases and J by 4 bases, with 16 bases between them. Germline V gene data show CDR1 as PRHDT and CDR2 as FYEKMQ (reference sequence). The CDR3 DNA is TGTGCCAGCAGCGCAACCGGGAGCGGAGCAGATACGCAGTATTTT. It yields the protein CASSATGSGADTQYF.

The chain has TRBV7-3 and TRBJ2-1; 12 bases fit TRBD2. V was pared by 5 bases and J by 5 bases, with 7 bases of the junction left unmatched. The CDR3 runs 16 residues. Germline CDR1 SGHTA, CDR2 FQGTGA. CDR3 nucleotides: TGTGCCAGCAGCCCCAGACTAGCGGGAGAGGACAATGAGCAGTTCTTC. Its translation is CASSPRLAGEDNEQFF.

DNA of the CDR3: TGCAGCGTTATGTCTGGGGCCAACGTCCTGACTTTC. This encodes CSVMSGANVLTF. The chain combines TRBV29-1 with TRBJ2-6, with D hard to call. From germline, CDR1 is SQVTM and CDR2 ANQGSEA. The CDR3 runs 12 residues. Trimming took off 5 bases at V and 1 base at J, with 3 bases between the two ends.

This sequence joins TRBV28 and TRBJ2-1; D perhaps matches TRBD2 (5 bases). Per the germline V gene, CDR1 is MDHEN and CDR2 is SYDVKM. V was cut by 6 bases and J by 0 bases, with 27 bases left in between. The CDR3 is 20 residues long. CDR3: CASRGNGLLSEQSSYNEQFF. CDR3 sequence (DNA): TGTGCCAGCAGGGGGAATGGACTTTTGAGCGAGCAGAGCTCCTACAATGAGCAGTTCTTC.

This clone was found once. This chain connects TRBV27 to TRBJ2-1, with TRBD2 as a possible D gene (6 bases). CDR3 length equals 15 residues. V lost 6 bases and J lost 12, with 24 bases in between. Germline V gene lookup returns CDR1 MNHEY and CDR2 SMNVEV (reference sequence). This CDR3 is CASSPSRERVHGQFF. The DNA of the CDR3 is TGTGCCAGCAGCCCGTCCCGGGAGAGAGTCCATGGGCAGTTCTTC.

This chain links TRBV4-1 with TRBJ1-3, with unresolved D. This CDR3 has 13 amino acids. The V gene lost 3 bases and the J gene lost 0 bases, with 3 bases spanning the gap. Looked up from germline, CDR1 is MGHRA and CDR2 is YSYEKL. The CDR3 sequence: CASSQLSGNTIYF. In DNA form, the CDR3 reads TGCGCCAGCAGCCAGCTCTCTGGAAACACCATATATTTT.

The CDR3 DNA reads TGTGCCAGCAGTGTCGACAGACCCAACTCCTACAATGAGCAGTTCTTC. Residues: CASSVDRPNSYNEQFF. The chain combines TRBV27 with TRBJ2-1, with D possibly TRBD1 on 5 matching bases. The CDR3 spans 16 residues. Trimming removed 5 bases at V and 0 bases at J, with 14 bases between. Germline V CDR1 and CDR2: MNHEY, SMNVEV (reference sequence).

The V and J genes are TRBV21-1 and TRBJ2-7. TRBV21-1 constitutes a pseudogene. The CDR3 loop spans 17 amino acids. Here the CDR3 DNA reads TGTGCCAGCAGCACCCCATCCCCAAAGCGGACAACTTGCGAGCAGTACTTC. It specifies CASSTPSPKRTTCEQYF.

The rearrangement uses TRBV7-2 and TRBJ2-7, with D hard to call. Trimming removed 1 base from V and 6 bases from J, with 7 bases in between. The CDR3 has 12 residues. Germline values: CDR1 SGHTA, CDR2 FQGNSA. The CDR3 protein is CASSLGLVEQYF. The CDR3 bases are TGTGCCAGCAGCTTAGGTCTTGTCGAGCAGTACTTC.

The V and J genes are TRBV28 and TRBJ2-1; possible D gene TRBD1, 5 bases. Germline loops: CDR1 MDHEN, CDR2 SYDVKM. Deletions cut 8 bases from V and 3 bases from J, with 8 bases between. This CDR3 comprises 12 residues. CDR3 in amino acids: CASFDSYNEQFF. The CDR3 region has the DNA TGTGCCAGCTTTGACAGCTACAATGAGCAGTTCTTC.

The V gene is TRBV6-1, the J gene TRBJ1-1, with no clear D. Germline CDR1 MNHNS, CDR2 SASEGT. The V end lost 3 bases, the J end lost 4 bases, and 12 bases lay between the germline ends. The CDR3 contains 14 residues. The CDR3 region is CASSDVWMGTEAFF. In DNA, the CDR3 is TGTGCCAGCAGTGATGTGTGGATGGGCACTGAAGCTTTCTTT.

Comments on this clone: The sample contains more than one DNA sequence encoding this CDR3. The J gene is TRBJ2-7, the V gene TRBV5-1; 9 bases match TRBD1. Unmatched junction bases numbered 2, after V lost 0 bases and J lost 1 base. This CDR3 has 15 amino acids. Looked up from germline, CDR1 is SGHRS and CDR2 is YFSETQ. The CDR3: CASSLVGQGSYEQYF. In DNA form, the CDR3 reads TGCGCCAGCAGCTTGGTTGGACAGGGGTCCTACGAGCAGTACTTC.

Written as DNA, the CDR3 is TGCGCCAGCAGTGAGTGGGACAGGGGAGAGACCCAGTACTTC. The encoded protein is CASSEWDRGETQYF. The chain combines TRBV10-2 with TRBJ2-5, with TRBD1 matching over 10 bases. This CDR3 has 14 residues. Germline V gene lookup returns CDR1 WSHSY and CDR2 SAAADI. The trim removed 1 base at V and 4 bases at J, leaving 0 bases unmatched.

This chain uses TRBV7-9 with TRBJ2-1; D is perhaps TRBD2 (5 bases). In germline, CDR1 is SEHNR, CDR2 FQNEAQ (reference sequence). CDR3 length equals 15 residues. Trimming took off 2 bases at V and 0 bases at J, with 8 bases between the two ends. CDR3 DNA sequence: TGTGCCAGCAGCTTATCAGAGGGCTCCTACAATGAGCAGTTCTTC. This encodes CASSLSEGSYNEQFF.

In its sample, this clone was seen once. This chain uses TRBV18 with TRBJ2-3, with D unresolved. Trimming left V 0 bases short and J 5 bases short, with 12 bases between. CDR3 length equals 15 residues. Looked up from germline, CDR1 is KGHSH and CDR2 is LQKENI. The CDR3 nucleotides are TGTGCCAGCTCACCACCTAGAGTGGCCCAAGATACGCAGTATTTT. Protein: CASSPPRVAQDTQYF. Using reference TRBV18 and TRBJ2-3 for the parts outside the CDR3, the full variable domain is NAGVMQNPRHLVRRRGQEARLRCSPMKGHSHVYWYRQLPEEGLKFMVYLQKENIIDESGMPKERFSAEFPKEGPSILRIQQVVRGDSAAYFCASSPPRVAQDTQYFGPGTRLTVL.

This chain uses TRBV19 with TRBJ2-2, with 9 bases lining up with TRBD1. There are 13 residues in the CDR3. With 8 bases clipped from V and 6 bases from J, the junction kept 4 bases outside the gene matches. From germline, CDR1 is LNHDA and CDR2 SQIVND (reference sequence). The CDR3 DNA reads TGTGCCAGTCGAAGGACAGGGGCCGGGGAGCTGTTTTTT. It translates to CASRRTGAGELFF.

The V and J genes are TRBV7-8 and TRBJ2-3; D tentatively fits TRBD1 or TRBD2 (5 bases each). The germline gives CDR1 SGHVS, CDR2 FQNEAQ. This CDR3 has 15 residues. Trimming stripped 5 bases from V and 2 bases from J, with 14 bases between. The CDR3 DNA sequence: TGTGCCAGCAGCCCAGACAGAGGGGCCACAGATACGCAGTATTTT. This encodes CASSPDRGATDTQYF.

V usage is TRBV4-1 and J usage is TRBJ1-1; tentative D call: TRBD1 (6 bases). This CDR3 has 17 amino acids. Germline loops: CDR1 MGHRA, CDR2 YSYEKL. Trimming cost V 0 bases and J 5 bases, with 19 bases left between them. The DNA for the CDR3 is TGCGCCAGCAGCCAAGATCGGCCGGGGGCAGGAGTTACTGAAGCTTTCTTT. It is translated as CASSQDRPGAGVTEAFF.

J is TRBJ2-3 and V is TRBV6-5; perhaps TRBD2 as D (6 bases). Germline CDR1 reads MNHEY; CDR2 reads SVGAGI. The V gene lost 2 bases and the J gene lost 1 base, with 13 bases spanning the gap. This CDR3 contains 16 residues. The CDR3 loop reads CASSYKLGGGTDTQYF. CDR3 in DNA: TGTGCCAGCAGTTACAAGTTGGGCGGGGGCACAGATACGCAGTATTTT.

The chain recombines TRBV6-5 with TRBJ2-1, with D perhaps matching TRBD1 (6 bases). This CDR3 spans 13 amino acids. CDR1 and CDR2 from the germline V gene are MNHEY and SVGAGI. V dropped 8 bases and J dropped 2 bases, with 10 bases sitting between them. The CDR3 region is CASAGTTYNEQFF. The DNA of the CDR3 is TGTGCCAGCGCCGGGACAACCTACAATGAGCAGTTCTTC.

This clone appeared a single time. The V gene is TRBV5-1, the J gene TRBJ1-1, with D possibly matching TRBD1 (6 bases). Germline-derived CDR1 and CDR2 are SGHRS and YFSETQ. The CDR3 runs to 15 residues. Deletions cut 0 bases from V and 1 base from J, with 10 bases between. In nucleotides, the CDR3 is TGCGCCAGCAGCTTGGACAGGGCCAGGAACACTGAAGCTTTCTTT. Its protein is CASSLDRARNTEAFF.

As to this clone: Within the sample, other DNA sequences also encode this same CDR3. The chain links TRBV9 to TRBJ2-5; D might be TRBD1 (6 bases). The CDR3 consists of 14 residues. Germline V gives CDR1 SGDLS, CDR2 YYNGEE. Trimming removed 0 bases from V and 4 bases from J, with 10 bases in between. CDR3 sequence (DNA): TGTGCCAGCAGCGTAGAAACAGGGAGAGAGACCCAGTACTTC. It is translated as CASSVETGRETQYF.

The CDR3 nucleotides read TGTGCCAGCAGTTTGAGGCAGAGCTACGAGCAGTACTTC. This encodes CASSLRQSYEQYF. The rearrangement uses TRBV28 and TRBJ2-7; D ambiguous. Trimming shortened V by 3 bases and J by 3 bases, and 9 bases separated the two germline ends. The germline V gene has CDR1 MDHEN and CDR2 SYDVKM. This CDR3 contains 13 residues.

The V call is TRBV5-4, the J call TRBJ2-6, with unresolved D. With 4 bases removed from V and 0 bases from J, the gap between germline ends came to 11 bases. Germline lookup yields CDR1 SGHNT and CDR2 YYREEE (reference sequence). The CDR3 runs 16 residues. The DNA of the CDR3 is TGTGCCAGCAGCCTAGGACCCCCCTCTGGGGCCAACGTCCTGACTTTC. It translates to CASSLGPPSGANVLTF.